This T cell receptor (beta chain) came from a study of blood T cell repertoires in COVID-19. The CDR3 runs to 13 residues. Germline loops: CDR1 SGHDT, CDR2 YYEEEE. V lost 4 bases, J lost 6 bases, and 13 bases lay in between. TCRdb's table, derived via immunoSEQ multiplex PCR, lists solely in-frame clones and lacks some. Among 150,000 or so clones listed, 70% to 90% were seen once. Sequencing used PBMCs or T cells enriched from blood (not recorded which). The chain employs TRBV5-6 and TRBJ1-2, with a possible D match to TRBD1 (6 bases). The source of this sequence is a woman aged 50 to 65 who had recovered from COVID-19. The DNA of the CDR3 is TGTGCCAGCAGCCCAGGGGTGGTGGATGGCTACACCTTC. It encodes CASSPGVVDGYTF.